This TCR beta chain was identified during a study of blood T cell repertoires in COVID-19. Study-wide context: T cells, B-cell-depleted T cells, or PBMCs provided the cDNA or gDNA that served as material.

In the original workflow: Amplifying reference gene primers gave estimates of nucleated cell counts. Using immunoSEQ multiplex PCR, the repertoire was profiled, and TCRdb retains in-frame clones only, with some absent. D and trimming come from the DNA, and the V and J calls and clone size come from that table. The sample contains 150,000 to 170,000 clones, approximately 80% of which appear only once. The sample was peripheral blood. The sequence was obtained from a woman aged 55-69 years with COVID-19, enrolled during active disease.

CDR3 bases: TGTGCCAGCAGCTTGGTGTCACAGGCTAGCACAGATACGCAGTATTTT. As protein: CASSLVSQASTDTQYF. This sequence joins TRBV5-4 and TRBJ2-3; tentative D call: TRBD1 (5 bases). Germline CDR1 SGHNT, CDR2 YYREEE (reference sequence). This CDR3 has 16 residues. With 0 bases removed from V and 0 bases from J, the gap between germline ends came to 11 bases.